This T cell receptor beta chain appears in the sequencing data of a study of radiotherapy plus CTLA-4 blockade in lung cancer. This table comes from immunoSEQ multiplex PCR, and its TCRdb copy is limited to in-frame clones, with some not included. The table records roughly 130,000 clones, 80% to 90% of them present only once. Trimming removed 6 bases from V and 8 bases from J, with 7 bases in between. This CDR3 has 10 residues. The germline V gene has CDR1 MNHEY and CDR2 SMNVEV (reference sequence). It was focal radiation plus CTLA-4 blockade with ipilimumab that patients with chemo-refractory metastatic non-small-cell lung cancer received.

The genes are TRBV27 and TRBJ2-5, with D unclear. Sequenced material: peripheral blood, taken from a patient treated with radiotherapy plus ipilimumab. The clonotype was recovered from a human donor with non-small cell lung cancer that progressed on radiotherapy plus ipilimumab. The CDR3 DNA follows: TGTGCCAGCAGCCCAAAAACCCAGTACTTC. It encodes CASSPKTQYF.